What follows are 27 T cell receptor beta chains derived from one specimen sequenced in a study of blood T cell repertoires in COVID-19. The protocol was immunoSEQ multiplex PCR, while the TCRdb copy is restricted to in-frame clones and leaves out a portion. The repertoire holds about 250,000 clones, with 87% as singletons. Sequencing input: peripheral blood. The receptor source for this set is a man aged 18 to 29 with active or convalescent COVID-19.

V usage is TRBV6-5 and J usage is TRBJ2-1, with 8 bases lining up with TRBD2. This CDR3 has 14 amino acids. V shed 2 bases, J shed 6 bases, and the junction held 3 bases outside the gene matches. Germline loops: CDR1 MNHEY, CDR2 SVGAGI. CDR3 bases: TGTGCCAGCAGTTACAACGCGGGAGGCAATGAGCAGTTCTTC. Protein product: CASSYNAGGNEQFF.

With regard to this clone: A read error may produce the germline difference seen at one junction end. The chain couples TRBV19 to TRBJ2-3, with D perhaps matching TRBD1 (6 bases). Germline V CDR1 and CDR2: LNHDA, SQIVND (reference sequence). CDR3 length: 12 residues. The CDR3 sequence is CASSIGFGQPHF. The DNA for the CDR3 is TGTGCCAGTAGTATTGGGTTCGGACAGCCTCATTTT.

V and J are TRBV7-2 and TRBJ2-1; 11 positions match TRBD2. CDR1 and CDR2 from the germline V gene are SGHTA and FQGNSA. V gave up 2 bases and J gave up 10 bases; unmatched junction bases: 7. This CDR3 is 15 amino acids long. The CDR3 sequence: CASSLITSGGQEQFF. Written as DNA, the CDR3 is TGTGCCAGCAGCTTAATTACTAGCGGGGGTCAGGAGCAGTTCTTC.

V and J are TRBV5-1 and TRBJ2-3, with 8 bases lining up with TRBD1. The CDR3 totals 16 residues. J lost 6 bases, V lost 4 bases, and 13 bases had no gene match. Germline assignment: CDR1 SGHRS and CDR2 YFSETQ. The CDR3 protein is CASSPVGQEHRDTQYF. The CDR3 nucleotides read TGCGCCAGCAGCCCCGTGGGACAGGAACACCGCGATACGCAGTATTTT. The entire variable domain, with the rest obtained from reference TRBV5-1 and TRBJ2-3, is as follows: KAGVTQTPRYLIKTRGQQVTLSCSPISGHRSVSWYQQTPGQGLQFLFEYFSETQRNKGNFPGRFSGRQFSNSRSEMNVSTLELGDSALYLCASSPVGQEHRDTQYFGPGTRLTVL.

This chain connects TRBV25-1 to TRBJ2-1; possibly TRBD1 for D (5 bases). V shed 2 bases and J shed 5 bases, with 13 bases lying between them. CDR3 length equals 15 residues. Germline V gives CDR1 MGHDK, CDR2 SYGVNS. DNA for the CDR3: TGTGCCAGCAGTGAACCCCAGGGCGGACACAATGAGCAGTTCTTC. The encoded protein is CASSEPQGGHNEQFF.

The CDR3 here is CASSLSWDLSRFF. The CDR3 DNA reads as TGTGCCAGCAGTTTAAGCTGGGACTTAAGCCGGTTCTTC. The rearrangement uses TRBV12-3 or TRBV12-4 and TRBJ2-1, with D perhaps matching TRBD2 (6 bases). This CDR3 is 13 amino acids long. Trimming removed 2 bases from V and 15 bases from J, with 17 bases in between.

The gene calls are TRBV14 and TRBJ1-2; D uncertain. The germline gives CDR1 SGHDN, CDR2 FVKESK. V was clipped by 1 base and J by 8 bases, with 11 bases between them. The CDR3 length is 13 residues. CDR3 loop: CASSQAIHAGYTF. The CDR3, as DNA: TGTGCCAGCAGCCAAGCTATCCATGCGGGCTACACCTTC.

The J gene is TRBJ1-1, the V gene TRBV18, with 9 bases identical to TRBD1. The CDR3 extends over 15 amino acids. Unmatched junction bases numbered 10, after V lost 6 bases and J lost 5 bases. The germline gives CDR1 KGHSH, CDR2 LQKENI. The chain's CDR3 is CASSNRDRDGTEAFF. In nucleotides, the CDR3 is TGTGCCAGCTCGAATCGGGACAGGGATGGGACTGAAGCTTTCTTT.

The chain couples TRBV7-3 to TRBJ2-3; 7 bases map to TRBD2. CDR3 length: 14 residues. V lost 5 bases to trimming and J lost 3 bases; unmatched junction nucleotides: 5. CDR1 and CDR2 from the germline V gene are SGHTA and FQGTGA. CDR3 sequence: CASSAGVSTDTQYF. Written as DNA, the CDR3 is TGTGCCAGCAGCGCGGGAGTCAGTACAGATACGCAGTATTTT.

The V and J genes are TRBV5-6 and TRBJ2-3, with unresolved D. CDR1 is SGHDT and CDR2 is YYEEEE in the germline V gene. V lost 0 bases to trimming and J lost 2 bases, with 19 bases between them. The CDR3 contains 18 residues. The CDR3, as DNA: TGTGCCAGCAGCTTGGAAATGGCACACAACAAATACACAGATACGCAGTATTTT. Translating it yields CASSLEMAHNKYTDTQYF.

This clone was counted once. Here the CDR3 reads CASSPLAGSVETQYF. The DNA of the CDR3 is TGTGCCAGCAGCCCCCTAGCGGGGTCCGTAGAGACCCAGTACTTC. This chain connects TRBV7-2 to TRBJ2-5, with TRBD2 matching 9 bases. Germline V gene lookup returns CDR1 SGHTA and CDR2 FQGNSA. The ends lost 5 bases at V and 4 bases at J; junction bases unmatched: 8. The CDR3 runs 15 residues.

The chain carries TRBV7-9 and TRBJ1-2, with TRBD1 as a possible D gene (5 bases). Germline V gene data show CDR1 as SEHNR and CDR2 as FQNEAQ (reference sequence). CDR3 length: 14 amino acids. Trimming cost V 5 bases and J 2 bases, with 12 bases left between them. The CDR3 protein is CASSPREGNYGYTF. The CDR3 DNA follows: TGTGCCAGCAGCCCCAGGGAGGGGAACTATGGCTACACCTTC.

The V and J genes are TRBV29-1 and TRBJ2-5, with 10 positions matching TRBD2. After removal of 7 bases from V and 2 bases from J, the junction contained 16 bases not matched to a gene. The CDR3 loop spans 17 amino acids. The V gene's germline CDR1 is SQVTM and CDR2 ANQGSEA. CDR3 residues: CSAASGSGGLIQETQYF. The CDR3 DNA sequence: TGCAGCGCCGCGAGTGGTAGCGGGGGGCTGATTCAAGAGACCCAGTACTTC.

This clone has just one count. The genes are TRBV2 and TRBJ1-4; 11 bases line up with TRBD1. Trimming at V came to 5 bases and at J to 1 base, leaving 3 bases not matched to a gene. Germline V CDR1 and CDR2: SNHLY, FYNNEI. The CDR3 totals 16 residues. CDR3 region: CASSSGTGGTNEKLFF. CDR3 nucleotide sequence: TGTGCCAGCAGTTCCGGGACAGGGGGAACTAATGAAAAACTGTTTTTT. Looking up the rest from reference TRBV2 and TRBJ1-4 gives the full variable domain: EPEVTQTPSHQVTQMGQEVILRCVPISNHLYFYWYRQILGQKVEFLVSFYNNEISEKSEIFDDQFSVERPDGSNFTLKIRSTKLEDSAMYFCASSSGTGGTNEKLFFGSGTQLSVL.

V is TRBV5-4 and J is TRBJ2-1; the match to TRBD2 covers 8 bases. The CDR3 contains 15 residues. Germline trimming cut 3 bases from V and 9 bases from J; bases unmatched to any gene: 11. Germline CDR1 is SGHNT and CDR2 is YYREEE (reference sequence). The CDR3 coding sequence is TGTGCCAGCAGCTCCGAGGGCGGGGGGTTTACTGAGCAGTTCTTC. Translated: CASSSEGGGFTEQFF.

The chain links TRBV19 to TRBJ2-1, with 12 bases aligning to TRBD2. The germline V gene encodes CDR1 LNHDA and CDR2 SQIVND (reference sequence). The CDR3 covers 15 residues. The trim removed 6 bases at V and 7 bases at J, leaving 7 bases unmatched. CDR3 loop: CASSLAGGAYNEQFF. The CDR3 DNA follows: TGTGCCAGTAGCCTAGCGGGAGGGGCGTATAATGAGCAGTTCTTC.

The rearrangement links TRBV18 to TRBJ2-5; 7 bases map to TRBD2. V lost 0 bases to trimming and J lost 3 bases; unmatched junction nucleotides: 4. Germline V gene lookup returns CDR1 KGHSH and CDR2 LQKENI. The CDR3 has 15 amino acids. In nucleotides, the CDR3 is TGTGCCAGCTCACCACCGTCTAGCGGAAAAGAGACCCAGTACTTC. This sequence encodes CASSPPSSGKETQYF.

This clone was observed a few times. The V and J genes are TRBV28 and TRBJ1-1; D unclear. This CDR3 spans 13 amino acids. Trimming took 1 base from V and 6 from J, leaving 9 bases between them. CDR1 is MDHEN, CDR2 SYDVKM, per germline. CDR3 residues: CASSLFVGPEAFF. The CDR3 DNA reads as TGTGCCAGCAGTTTATTCGTGGGCCCTGAAGCTTTCTTT.

V is TRBV28 and J is TRBJ1-5; no firm D call. Germline V CDR1 and CDR2: MDHEN, SYDVKM. The CDR3 contains 12 residues. V was trimmed by 5 bases and J by 11 bases, leaving 13 bases between them. The CDR3 DNA is TGTGCCAGCAGTAGAACCGAGTTGGCCCAGCATTTT. The encoded protein is CASSRTELAQHF.

The gene calls are TRBV27 and TRBJ2-1, with 8 bases that match TRBD2. V trimming: 3 bases; J trimming: 4 bases; junction bases outside the gene matches: 8. Germline CDR1 reads MNHEY; CDR2 reads SMNVEV (reference sequence). This CDR3 contains 16 residues. DNA for the CDR3: TGTGCCAGCAGTTTCTCAGCGGGAGTGGTTTACAATGAGCAGTTCTTC. Translation gives CASSFSAGVVYNEQFF.

This sequence joins TRBV29-1 and TRBJ2-7, with TRBD2 matching over 9 bases. CDR1 is SQVTM and CDR2 is ANQGSEA in the germline V gene. CDR3 length equals 18 residues. V dropped 3 bases and J dropped 2; count of bases not matched to a gene: 17. The CDR3 spells CSVDFPGSEAGGPYEQYF. The CDR3 bases are TGCAGCGTTGACTTCCCTGGGTCGGAAGCGGGAGGCCCCTACGAGCAGTACTTC.

The chain recombines TRBV24-1 with TRBJ2-4; 8 bases agree with TRBD1. Germline CDR1 is KGHDR and CDR2 is SFDVKD. V was pared by 4 bases and J by 0 bases, with 7 bases of the junction left unmatched. The CDR3 runs 17 residues. The CDR3 protein is CATSDPRGRRAKNIQYF. CDR3 nucleotide sequence: TGTGCCACCAGTGACCCCAGGGGGCGGCGAGCCAAAAACATTCAGTACTTC.

This clone was observed a single time. V usage is TRBV4-3 and J usage is TRBJ1-1; D unclear. V lost 0 bases to trimming and J lost 10 bases, with 12 bases between them. From germline, CDR1 is LGHNA and CDR2 YSLEER. The CDR3 is 13 amino acids. The CDR3 bases are TGCGCCAGCAGCCAAGATAGAGGGATTGGAGCTTTCTTT. Its translation is CASSQDRGIGAFF.

The rearrangement links TRBV2 to TRBJ1-2, with TRBD1 as a possible D gene (6 bases). The CDR3 covers 10 residues. With 8 bases removed from V and 8 bases from J, the gap between germline ends came to 9 bases. Germline V gene sequence: CDR1 SNHLY, CDR2 FYNNEI. The CDR3 protein is CASGTRGYTF. The CDR3 DNA is TGTGCCAGCGGGACACGGGGCTACACCTTC.

The chain combines TRBV4-3 with TRBJ1-2; a weak D match, TRBD1 (5 bases). The V and J ends lost 0 bases and 8 bases respectively, with 16 bases between them. Germline V gene sequence: CDR1 LGHNA, CDR2 YSLEER. The CDR3 covers 15 residues. The CDR3 is CASSQDFWGTTGYTF. The CDR3 region has the DNA TGCGCCAGCAGCCAAGACTTCTGGGGCACTACCGGCTACACCTTC.

This chain uses TRBV19 with TRBJ1-4; D might be TRBD1 (6 bases). From germline, CDR1 is LNHDA and CDR2 SQIVND (reference sequence). Trimming shortened V by 4 bases and J by 5 bases, and 14 bases separated the two germline ends. There are 15 residues in the CDR3. This CDR3 reads CASSTSQGRNEKLFF. Here the CDR3 DNA reads TGTGCCAGTAGTACGTCTCAGGGGAGAAATGAAAAACTGTTTTTT.

This clone was seen only a few times. The V call is TRBV19, the J call TRBJ2-6; D not resolved. Trimming took off 7 bases at V and 2 bases at J, with 6 bases between the two ends. The CDR3 contains 13 residues. Germline V CDR1 and CDR2: LNHDA, SQIVND (reference sequence). The CDR3, as DNA: TGTGCCAGTATGGAGACTGGGGCCAACGTCCTGACTTTC. It encodes CASMETGANVLTF.